The text below deals with one T cell receptor beta chain. Other DNA sequences in the same sample also yield this CDR3. The entry originates in a study of shared clonotypes between healthy human individuals. Germline V CDR1 and CDR2: GTSNPN, SVGIG (reference sequence). This CDR3 is built from 13 residues. V was pared by 3 bases and J by 3 bases, with 11 bases between. Using immunoSEQ multiplex PCR, the repertoire was profiled, and TCRdb retains in-frame clones only, with some absent. The repertoire includes fewer than 2.5 million clones, over 85% of them detected once, and more than 0.35% sits in the top ten. The study enrolled healthy HIV-negative adults without recent acute infections or vaccinations as donors.

Specimen: naive CD4+ T cells from PBMCs. Indicated subset: CD45RA+ positively selected. The sequence derives from a man aged 18-30 years in good health. Some clones in this sample may be carry-over from other donors' samples. V and J are TRBV30 and TRBJ1-2; D ambiguous. CDR3 DNA sequence: TGTGCCTGGAGCCTGGGTGGGGACTATGGCTACACCTTC. Protein sequence: CAWSLGGDYGYTF.